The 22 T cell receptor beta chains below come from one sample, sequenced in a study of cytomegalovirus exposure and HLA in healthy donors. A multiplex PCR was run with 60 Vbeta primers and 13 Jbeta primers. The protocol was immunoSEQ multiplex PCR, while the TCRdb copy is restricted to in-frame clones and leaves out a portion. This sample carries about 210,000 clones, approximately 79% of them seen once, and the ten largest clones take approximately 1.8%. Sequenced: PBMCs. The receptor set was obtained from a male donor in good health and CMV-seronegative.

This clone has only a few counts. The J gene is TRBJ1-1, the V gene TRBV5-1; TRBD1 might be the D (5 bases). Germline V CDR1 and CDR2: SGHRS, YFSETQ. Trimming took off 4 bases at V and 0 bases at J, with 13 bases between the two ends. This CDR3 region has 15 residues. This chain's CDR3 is CASSPRVRVNTEAFF. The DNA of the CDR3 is TGCGCCAGCAGCCCCCGCGTCAGGGTGAACACTGAAGCTTTCTTT.

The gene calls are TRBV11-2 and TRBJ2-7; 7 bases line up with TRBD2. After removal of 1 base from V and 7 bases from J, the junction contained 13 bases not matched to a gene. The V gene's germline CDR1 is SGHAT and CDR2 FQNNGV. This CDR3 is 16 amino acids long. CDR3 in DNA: TGTGCCAGCAGCTTAGCGGTAGCGGGTAACTTAGTGGAGCAGTACTTC. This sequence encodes CASSLAVAGNLVEQYF.

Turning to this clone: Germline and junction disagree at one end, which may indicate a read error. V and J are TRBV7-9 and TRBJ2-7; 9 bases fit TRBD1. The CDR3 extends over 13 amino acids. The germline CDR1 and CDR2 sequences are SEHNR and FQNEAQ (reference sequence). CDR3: CSSIGQGHNEQYF. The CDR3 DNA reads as TGTTCCAGCATTGGACAGGGGCACAACGAGCAGTACTTC.

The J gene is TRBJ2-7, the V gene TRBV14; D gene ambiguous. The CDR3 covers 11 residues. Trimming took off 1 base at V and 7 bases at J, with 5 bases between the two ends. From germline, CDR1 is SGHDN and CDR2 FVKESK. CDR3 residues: CASSQVREQYF. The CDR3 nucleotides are TGTGCCAGCAGCCAAGTTCGTGAGCAGTACTTC.

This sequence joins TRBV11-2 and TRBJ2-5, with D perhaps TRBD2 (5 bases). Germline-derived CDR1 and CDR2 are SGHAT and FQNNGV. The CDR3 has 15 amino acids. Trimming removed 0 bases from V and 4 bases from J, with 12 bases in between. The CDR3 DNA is TGTGCCAGCAGCTTAGATCGGGGTCTGGTAGAGACCCAGTACTTC. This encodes CASSLDRGLVETQYF.

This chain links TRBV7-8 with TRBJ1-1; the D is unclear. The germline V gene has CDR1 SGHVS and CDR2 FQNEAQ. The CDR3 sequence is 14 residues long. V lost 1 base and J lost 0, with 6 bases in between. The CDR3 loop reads CASSLGLLNTEAFF. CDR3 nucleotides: TGTGCCAGCAGCTTAGGACTTTTGAACACTGAAGCTTTCTTT.

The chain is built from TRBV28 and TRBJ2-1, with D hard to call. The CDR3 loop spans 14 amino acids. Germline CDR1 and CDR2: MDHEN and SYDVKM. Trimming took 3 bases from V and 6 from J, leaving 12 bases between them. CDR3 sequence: CASSLIIPGNEQFF. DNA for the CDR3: TGTGCCAGCAGTTTGATAATCCCGGGCAATGAGCAGTTCTTC. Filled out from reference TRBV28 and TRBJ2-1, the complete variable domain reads DVKVTQSSRYLVKRTGEKVFLECVQDMDHENMFWYRQDPGLGLRLIYFSYDVKMKEKGDIPEGYSVSREKKERFSLILESASTNQTSMYLCASSLIIPGNEQFFGPGTRLTVL.

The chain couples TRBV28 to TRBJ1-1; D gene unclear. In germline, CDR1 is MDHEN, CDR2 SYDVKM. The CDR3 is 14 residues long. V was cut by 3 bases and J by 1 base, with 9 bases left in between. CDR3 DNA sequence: TGTGCCAGCAGTTTGTATGGCCCGAACACTGAAGCTTTCTTT. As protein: CASSLYGPNTEAFF. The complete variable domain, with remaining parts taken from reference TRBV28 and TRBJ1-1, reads DVKVTQSSRYLVKRTGEKVFLECVQDMDHENMFWYRQDPGLGLRLIYFSYDVKMKEKGDIPEGYSVSREKKERFSLILESASTNQTSMYLCASSLYGPNTEAFFGQGTRLTVV.

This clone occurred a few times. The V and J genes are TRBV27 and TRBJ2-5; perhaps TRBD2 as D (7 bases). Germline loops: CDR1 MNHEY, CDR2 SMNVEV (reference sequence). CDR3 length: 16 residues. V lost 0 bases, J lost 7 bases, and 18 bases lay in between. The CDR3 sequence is CASSLSWGGGRGTQYF. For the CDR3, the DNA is TGTGCCAGCAGTTTATCGTGGGGAGGGGGTCGTGGGACCCAGTACTTC.

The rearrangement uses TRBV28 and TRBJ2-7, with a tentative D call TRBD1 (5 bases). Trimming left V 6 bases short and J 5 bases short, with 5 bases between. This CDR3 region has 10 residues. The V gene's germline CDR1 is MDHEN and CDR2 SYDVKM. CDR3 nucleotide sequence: TGTGCCAGCAGGGACAACGAGCAGTACTTC. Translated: CASRDNEQYF.

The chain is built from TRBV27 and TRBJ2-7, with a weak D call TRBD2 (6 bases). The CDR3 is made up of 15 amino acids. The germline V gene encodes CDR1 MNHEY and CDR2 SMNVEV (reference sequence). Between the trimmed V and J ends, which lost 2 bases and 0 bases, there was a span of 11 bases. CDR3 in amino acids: CASSLKGGRSYEQYF. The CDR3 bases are TGTGCCAGCAGTTTAAAGGGAGGACGCTCCTACGAGCAGTACTTC.

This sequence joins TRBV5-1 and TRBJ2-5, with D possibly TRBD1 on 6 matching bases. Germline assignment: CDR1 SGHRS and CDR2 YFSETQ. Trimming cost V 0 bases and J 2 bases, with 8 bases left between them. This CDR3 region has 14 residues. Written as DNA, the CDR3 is TGCGCCAGCAGCTTGGGGGGGCTTCAAGAGACCCAGTACTTC. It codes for CASSLGGLQETQYF.

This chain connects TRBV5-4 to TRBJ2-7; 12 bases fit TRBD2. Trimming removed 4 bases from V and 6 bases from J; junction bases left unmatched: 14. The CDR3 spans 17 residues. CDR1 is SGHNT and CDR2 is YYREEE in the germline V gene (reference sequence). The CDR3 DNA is TGTGCCAGCAGCCCAATGGGGCCTTCTAGCGGGAGGGGCGAGCAGTACTTC. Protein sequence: CASSPMGPSSGRGEQYF.

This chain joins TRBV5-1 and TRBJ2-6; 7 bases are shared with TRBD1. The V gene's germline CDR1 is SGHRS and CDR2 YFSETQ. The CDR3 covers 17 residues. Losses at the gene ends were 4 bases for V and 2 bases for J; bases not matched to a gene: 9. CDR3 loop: CASSDTPQGAGANVLTF. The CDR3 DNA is TGCGCCAGCAGCGACACGCCCCAGGGGGCTGGGGCCAACGTCCTGACTTTC.

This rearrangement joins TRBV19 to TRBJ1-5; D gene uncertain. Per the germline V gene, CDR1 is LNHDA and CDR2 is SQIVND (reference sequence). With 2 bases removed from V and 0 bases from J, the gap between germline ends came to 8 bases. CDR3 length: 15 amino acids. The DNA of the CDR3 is TGTGCCAGTAGTATAAGTCTATTTAGCAATCAGCCCCAGCATTTT. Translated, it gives CASSISLFSNQPQHF.

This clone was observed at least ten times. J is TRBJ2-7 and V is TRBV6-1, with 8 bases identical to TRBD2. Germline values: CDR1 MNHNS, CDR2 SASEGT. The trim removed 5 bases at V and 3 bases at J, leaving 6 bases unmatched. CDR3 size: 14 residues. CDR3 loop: CASSFGGGSYEQYF. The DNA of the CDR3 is TGTGCCAGCAGTTTCGGGGGGGGGAGCTACGAGCAGTACTTC.

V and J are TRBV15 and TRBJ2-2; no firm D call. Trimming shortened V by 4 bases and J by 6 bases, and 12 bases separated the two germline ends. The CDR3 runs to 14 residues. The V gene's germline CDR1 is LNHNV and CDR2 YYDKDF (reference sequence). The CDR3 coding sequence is TGTGCCACCAGCACCGACATCGTGCCCGGGGAGCTGTTTTTT. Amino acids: CATSTDIVPGELFF.

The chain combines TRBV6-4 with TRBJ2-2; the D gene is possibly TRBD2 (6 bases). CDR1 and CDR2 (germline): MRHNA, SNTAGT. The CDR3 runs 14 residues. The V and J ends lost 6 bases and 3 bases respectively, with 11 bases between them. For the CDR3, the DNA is TGTGCCAGCAGGGCGGAGGGTTACACCGGGGAGCTGTTTTTT. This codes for CASRAEGYTGELFF.

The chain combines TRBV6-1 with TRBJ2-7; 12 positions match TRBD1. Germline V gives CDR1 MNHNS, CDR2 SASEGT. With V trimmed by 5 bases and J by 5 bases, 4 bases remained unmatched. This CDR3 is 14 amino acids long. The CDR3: CASSSGQGAHEQYF. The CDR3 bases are TGTGCCAGCAGTTCGGGACAGGGGGCCCACGAGCAGTACTTC.

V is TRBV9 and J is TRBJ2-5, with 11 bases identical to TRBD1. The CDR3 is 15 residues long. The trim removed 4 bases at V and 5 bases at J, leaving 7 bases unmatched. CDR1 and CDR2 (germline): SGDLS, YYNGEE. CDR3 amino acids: CASSRADRGRETQYF. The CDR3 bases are TGTGCCAGCAGCAGGGCGGACAGGGGGCGCGAGACCCAGTACTTC. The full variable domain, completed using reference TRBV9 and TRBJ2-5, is DSGVTQTPKHLITATGQRVTLRCSPRSGDLSVYWYQQSLDQGLQFLIQYYNGEERAKGNILERFSAQQFPDLHSELNLSSLELGDSALYFCASSRADRGRETQYFGPGTRLLVL.

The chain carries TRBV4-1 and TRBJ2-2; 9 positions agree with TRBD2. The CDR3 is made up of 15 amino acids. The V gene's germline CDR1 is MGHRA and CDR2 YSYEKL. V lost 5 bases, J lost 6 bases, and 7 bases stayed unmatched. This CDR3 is CASSVTSGLPGELFF. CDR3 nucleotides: TGCGCCAGCAGCGTCACTAGCGGGCTACCCGGGGAGCTGTTTTTT.

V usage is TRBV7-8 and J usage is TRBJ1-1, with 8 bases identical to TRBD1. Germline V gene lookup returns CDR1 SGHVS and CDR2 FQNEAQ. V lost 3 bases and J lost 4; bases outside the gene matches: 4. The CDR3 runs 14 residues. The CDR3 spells CASSFTGGGTEAFF. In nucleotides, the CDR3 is TGTGCCAGCAGCTTCACAGGGGGAGGCACTGAAGCTTTCTTT.